This T cell receptor (beta chain) is from a study of OX40 agonist ivuxolimab in advanced cancers. Overall study context: Patients were dosed intravenously with ivuxolimab at 0.01 to 10 mg/kg every 2 weeks.

Measured with immunoSEQ multiplex PCR; TCRdb has only the in-frame clones, and not every one. The data hold about 25,000 clones, with 65% to 90% observed a single time. CDR1 is GTSNPN, CDR2 SVGIG, per germline (reference sequence). V lost 2 bases to trimming and J lost 7 bases, with 12 bases between them. The CDR3 sequence is 13 residues long. This sequence was found in an adult with an advanced solid tumor such as melanoma, head and neck, liver or kidney cancer. This sample comprised CD4+ or CD8+ T cells sorted from blood, obtained in a trial of the OX40 agonist ivuxolimab. The chain employs TRBV30 and TRBJ1-5, with D unclear. CDR3 nucleotide sequence: TGTGCCTGGAGTCCCAAAGCGGGGCAGCCCCAGCATTTT. It specifies CAWSPKAGQPQHF.